A selection of T cell receptor beta chains follows, all from one sample in a study of Graves' ophthalmopathy and Graves' hyperthyroidism. TCRdb recomputed calls from the multiplex PCR reads with MiXCR, one row per CDR3 protein. The sample contains some 750,000 distinct CDR3 sequences, 40% of which appear only once. Sequenced material: peripheral blood. The origin of the receptors is an adult man with Graves' ophthalmopathy. The CDR3 runs from the conserved cysteine through the conserved F or W. A D gene is named only where the DNA matches it firmly. Clone size is not always given. Where it is, it says once, few, many or a class for expanded clones.

D: NA; size: NA; J: TRBJ2-5; V: TRBV9; DNA: TGTGCCAGCAGCCATTCGGGTCTTGGGCAGTACTTC; CDR3: CASSHSGLGQYF
D: NA; size: few; J: TRBJ1-1; V: TRBV7-9; DNA: TGTGCCAGCAGCGCGGGGCGAGGGTGGACTGAAGCTTTCTTT; CDR3: CASSAGRGWTEAFF
D: TRBD2; size: NA; J: TRBJ2-7; V: TRBV20-1; DNA: TGCAGTGCTACTAGAACTAGCGGTCCCTACGAGCAGTACTTC; CDR3: CSATRTSGPYEQYF
D: NA; size: few; J: TRBJ1-2; V: TRBV7-2; DNA: TGTGCCAGCAGCTTAGCATTAGGGGAGCGGAACTATGGCTACACCTTC; CDR3: CASSLALGERNYGYTF
D: NA; size: few; J: TRBJ2-7; V: TRBV6-6; DNA: TGTGCCAGCAGCGACGGTGGAACCGGCTCCTACGAGCAGTACTTC; CDR3: CASSDGGTGSYEQYF
D: NA; size: many; J: TRBJ1-3; V: TRBV7-9; DNA: TGTGCCAGCAGCTTGAACCAGCCCGGAAACACCATATATTTT; CDR3: CASSLNQPGNTIYF
D: NA; size: few; J: TRBJ1-2; V: TRBV20-1; DNA: TGCAGTGCTAGAGACACCCCGGGGGCACACTATGGCTACACCTTC; CDR3: CSARDTPGAHYGYTF
D: NA; size: many; J: TRBJ2-5; V: TRBV10-3; DNA: TGTGCCATCAGTGAGTCCAGCCAAGAGACCCAGTACTTC; CDR3: CAISESSQETQYF
D: NA; size: few; J: TRBJ2-7; V: TRBV5-4; DNA: TGTGCCAGCAGCCCAGACAGCTTCTCCTACGAGCAGTACTTC; CDR3: CASSPDSFSYEQYF
D: NA; size: many; J: TRBJ2-7; V: TRBV10-3; DNA: TGTGCCATCAGTTACAGGGAGGCCTACGAGCAGTACTTC; CDR3: CAISYREAYEQYF
D: NA; size: NA; J: TRBJ2-7; V: TRBV9; DNA: TGTGCCAGCAGCGTGGGACCGAACTCCTACGAGCAGTACTTC; CDR3: CASSVGPNSYEQYF
D: TRBD2; size: many; J: TRBJ2-7; V: TRBV19; DNA: TGTGCCAGTAGGGGTCTAGCGGGAGCCTACGAGCAGTACTTC; CDR3: CASRGLAGAYEQYF
D: NA; size: NA; J: TRBJ2-1; V: TRBV29-1; DNA: TGCAGCGTTGAAGCTGGGACACTCAATGAGCAGTTCTTC; CDR3: CSVEAGTLNEQFF
D: NA; size: NA; J: TRBJ1-5; V: TRBV20-1; DNA: TGCAGTGCTAGAGGGGGGCAGGGACTCAATCAGCCCCAGCATTTT; CDR3: CSARGGQGLNQPQHF
D: NA; size: many; J: TRBJ1-4; V: TRBV6-5; DNA: TGTGCCAGCAGTTACTCGAACGAAAAACTGTTTTTT; CDR3: CASSYSNEKLFF
D: NA; size: many; J: TRBJ2-7; V: TRBV7-9; DNA: TGTGCCAGCACCCGGGACCCCTACGAGCAGTACTTC; CDR3: CASTRDPYEQYF
D: TRBD1; size: few; J: TRBJ1-6; V: TRBV7-9; DNA: TGCGCCAGCAGCCAAGAAGGGACAGCTAATAATTCACCCCTCCACTTT; CDR3: CASSQEGTANNSPLHF
D: NA; size: NA; J: TRBJ1-1; V: TRBV7-9; DNA: TGTGCCAGCAGCTTTGATAGGGTTGAAGCTTTCTTT; CDR3: CASSFDRVEAFF
D: NA; size: NA; J: TRBJ1-4; V: TRBV2; DNA: TGTGCCAGCACCCCTGGGAGGGGGTACACTAATGAAAAACCGTTTTTT; CDR3: CASTPGRGYTNEKPFF
D: NA; size: many; J: TRBJ2-2; V: TRBV5-1; DNA: TGCGCCAGCAGCTTGTATGGGGAGCTGTTTTTT; CDR3: CASSLYGELFF
D: TRBD1; size: NA; J: TRBJ1-5; V: TRBV28; DNA: TGTGCCAGCAGCCCCCACAGGGGTCTGGGTAGCAATCAGCCCCAGCATTTT; CDR3: CASSPHRGLGSNQPQHF
D: TRBD1; size: once; J: TRBJ1-2; V: TRBV20-1; DNA: TGCTCGGGACAGTCTAACTATGGCTACACCTTC; CDR3: CSGQSNYGYTF
D: NA; size: NA; J: TRBJ2-5; V: TRBV5-1; DNA: TGCGCCAGCAGCCCGGGACTGAGACAAGAGACCCAGTACTTC; CDR3: CASSPGLRQETQYF
D: NA; size: many; J: TRBJ2-5; V: TRBV7-6; DNA: TGTGCCAGCAGCTTAATGACCAGTCCCCTTCGGGAGACCCAGTACTTC; CDR3: CASSLMTSPLRETQYF
D: TRBD1; size: NA; J: TRBJ1-5; V: TRBV20-1; DNA: TGCAGTGCTACCTCTATACAGGGGTATAGCAATCAGCCCCAGCATTTT; CDR3: CSATSIQGYSNQPQHF
D: TRBD2; size: once; J: TRBJ2-2; V: TRBV25-1; DNA: TGTGCCAGCAGCCGCCGGGGGGGCAACACCGGGGAGCTGTTTTTT; CDR3: CASSRRGGNTGELFF
D: NA; size: many; J: TRBJ2-5; V: TRBV7-9; DNA: TGTGCCAGCAGCCTTTCCCCAACCGAGACCCAGTACTTC; CDR3: CASSLSPTETQYF
D: NA; size: NA; J: TRBJ2-7; V: TRBV7-9; DNA: TGTGCCTGGAGTAAGGCCTCCTACGAGCAGTACTTC; CDR3: CAWSKASYEQYF